The rows below give T cell receptor beta chains drawn from one sample of a study of CD8 T cells in Susac syndrome. TCRdb re-analysed the immunoSEQ multiplex PCR reads in MiXCR, keeping a single row per CDR3 protein. The profile shows 180,000 or so distinct CDR3 sequences, 90% to 95% of them singletons. Specimen: CD4+ T cells from PBMCs. Source of these receptors: a human donor in good health. Each CDR3 is given with its conserved first and last residue. The D gene is left open where the match is weak. Clone size is stated in some rows and not others, as once, few, many or a class when expanded.

D gene	J gene	V gene	clone size	CDR3 protein	CDR3 DNA
.	TRBJ2-7	TRBV28	.	CASSLGQRYEQYF	TGTGCCAGCAGTTTAGGGCAGCGCTACGAGCAGTACTTC
TRBD2	TRBJ2-7	TRBV9	.	CASSGSAGGEQYF	TGTGCCAGCAGCGGGTCCGCCGGGGGGGAGCAGTACTTC
.	TRBJ1-2	TRBV23-1	once	CASSQSTRVDYGYTF	TGCGCCAGCAGTCAATCAACCAGGGTCGACTATGGCTACACCTTC
TRBD1	TRBJ1-5	TRBV27	.	CASTPMGTGNQPQHF	TGTGCCAGCACCCCCATGGGGACAGGCAATCAGCCCCAGCATTTT
.	TRBJ2-7	TRBV5-1	.	CASSLESLRGGEQYF	TGCGCCAGCAGCTTGGAAAGTTTGCGTGGGGGCGAGCAGTACTTC
.	TRBJ1-5	TRBV12-3/TRBV12-4	.	CASNLQGTQPQHF	TGTGCCAGCAACCTACAGGGCACTCAGCCCCAGCATTTT
.	TRBJ2-3	TRBV20-1	.	CSARAVPDTQYF	TGCAGTGCTAGAGCAGTTCCAGATACGCAGTATTTT
TRBD2	TRBJ2-1	TRBV7-9	.	CASSPGGGPVAGDEQFF	TGTGCCAGCAGCCCAGGCGGGGGGCCCGTGGCTGGGGATGAGCAGTTCTTC
TRBD1	TRBJ1-4	TRBV5-4	.	CASSRDRAEIEKLFF	TGTGCCAGCAGCCGGGACAGAGCTGAGATTGAAAAACTGTTTTTT
TRBD1	TRBJ1-1	TRBV20-1	.	CSGGQGANTEAFF	TGCAGTGGGGGACAGGGGGCGAACACTGAAGCTTTCTTT
.	TRBJ2-3	TRBV29-1	.	CSVVGWGGPTDTQYF	TGCAGCGTTGTGGGGTGGGGGGGCCCCACAGATACGCAGTATTTT
TRBD2	TRBJ2-7	TRBV4-1	.	CASSHPSGGVGEQYF	TGCGCCAGCAGCCATCCTAGCGGGGGAGTCGGAGAGCAGTACTTC
TRBD2	TRBJ2-5	TRBV7-2	once	CASSVTSGVFETQYF	TGTGCCAGCAGCGTCACGAGCGGGGTCTTCGAGACCCAGTACTTC
TRBD1	TRBJ1-6	TRBV27	.	CASSSGTGNSPLHF	TGTGCCAGCAGTTCCGGGACAGGGAATTCACCCCTCCACTTT
TRBD2	TRBJ2-7	TRBV3-1	.	CASSRLAGSSYEQYF	TGTGCCAGCAGCCGACTAGCGGGGAGCTCCTACGAGCAGTACTTC
TRBD1	TRBJ2-7	TRBV11-1	once	CASSVGTGGEQYF	TGTGCCAGCAGCGTTGGGACAGGGGGCGAGCAGTACTTC
.	TRBJ2-2	TRBV10-3	.	CAIRAGPNTGELFF	TGTGCCATCAGGGCGGGACCGAACACCGGGGAGCTGTTTTTT
TRBD2	TRBJ2-1	TRBV20-1	.	CSATSGTVNEQFF	TGCAGTGCCACTAGCGGGACGGTCAATGAGCAGTTCTTC
.	TRBJ2-2	TRBV5-1	.	CASSRDPGNTGELFF	TGCGCCAGCAGTAGGGACCCTGGGAACACCGGGGAGCTGTTTTTT
TRBD2	TRBJ2-7	TRBV3-1	.	CASSLTSGGTRYF	TGTGCCAGCAGCCTGACTAGCGGGGGGACCCGGTACTTC
.	TRBJ1-2	TRBV29-1	.	CSVGAGYGYTF	TGCAGCGTTGGGGCAGGCTATGGCTACACCTTC
.	TRBJ2-5	TRBV6-2/TRBV6-3	once	CASSSGFRETQYF	TGTGCCAGCAGTAGCGGGTTCCGAGAGACCCAGTACTTC
.	TRBJ2-7	TRBV2	.	CASSATTYEQYF	TGTGCCAGCAGCGCGACGACGTACGAGCAGTACTTC
.	TRBJ1-2	TRBV20-1	.	CSAGDAYGYTF	TGCAGTGCTGGTGACGCGTATGGCTACACCTTC
.	TRBJ2-5	TRBV23-1	once	CASSQERSQYF	TGCGCCAGCAGTCAGGAGCGGTCCCAGTACTTC
.	TRBJ1-5	TRBV29-1	.	CSVEGWQGDQPQHF	TGCAGCGTTGAAGGTTGGCAGGGCGATCAGCCCCAGCATTTT
TRBD1	TRBJ2-7	TRBV28	.	CASTSGDSPYEQYF	TGTGCCAGCACCTCAGGGGACAGCCCCTACGAGCAGTACTTC
.	TRBJ2-5	TRBV5-1	.	CASSFYSQETQYF	TGCGCCAGCAGCTTCTACTCCCAAGAGACCCAGTACTTC
.	TRBJ2-5	TRBV5-1	.	CASSPTAAQETQYF	TGCGCCAGCAGCCCGACAGCCGCTCAAGAGACCCAGTACTTC
.	TRBJ1-2	TRBV7-9	.	CASSLDRLHGYTF	TGTGCCAGCAGCCTCGACAGGCTACATGGCTACACCTTC
.	TRBJ2-7	TRBV12-3/TRBV12-4	.	CASASGYHEQYF	TGTGCCAGTGCGTCGGGGTACCACGAGCAGTACTTC
.	TRBJ2-5	TRBV21-1	.	CASSKAGTSWETQYF	TGTGCCAGCAGCAAAGCGGGGACTAGCTGGGAGACCCAGTACTTC
.	TRBJ2-1	TRBV7-9	.	CASSHPPVTPEGNEQFF	TGTGCCAGCAGCCACCCCCCGGTTACGCCGGAGGGCAATGAGCAGTTCTTC
.	TRBJ2-4	TRBV29-1	.	CSAFGRGGYIQYF	TGCAGCGCCTTTGGGAGGGGGGGCTACATTCAGTACTTC
TRBD2	TRBJ2-3	TRBV30	once	CAWSRGGLGTDTQYF	TGTGCCTGGAGCCGCGGGGGGCTAGGGACAGATACGCAGTATTTT
.	TRBJ2-3	TRBV29-1	.	CSVEELASADTQYF	TGCAGCGTTGAAGAACTAGCCTCCGCAGATACGCAGTATTTT
.	TRBJ2-1	TRBV12-5	.	CASGSGVSYNEQFF	TGTGCTAGTGGTTCGGGGGTCTCCTACAATGAGCAGTTCTTC